The 30 T cell receptor beta chains in this list originate from one sample, sequenced in a study of shared clonotypes between healthy human individuals. Here immunoSEQ multiplex PCR was the method, and the copy in TCRdb shows in-frame clones only, minus some. The table records about 490,000 clones, 70% to 80% of them present only once. The source material was PBMCs. These receptors were taken from a woman aged 40 to 55 in good health. Some clones in this sample may be carry-over from other donors' samples.

Worth noting for this clone: The sample contains more than one DNA sequence encoding this CDR3. V usage is TRBV30 and J usage is TRBJ2-7; D might be TRBD1 or TRBD2, each matching 6 bases. The CDR3 is 13 amino acids. Germline V gene data show CDR1 as GTSNPN and CDR2 as SVGIG (reference sequence). With 5 bases removed from V and 0 bases from J, the gap between germline ends came to 11 bases. The CDR3 reads CAWAGQNSYEQYF. DNA for the CDR3: TGTGCCTGGGCGGGACAAAACTCCTACGAGCAGTACTTC.

The V call is TRBV19, the J call TRBJ2-1; unclear D gene. CDR1 is LNHDA, CDR2 SQIVND, per germline (reference sequence). This CDR3 has 14 residues. V dropped 4 bases and J dropped 0 bases, with 7 bases sitting between them. The CDR3 sequence: CASSSMYSYNEQFF. The CDR3 bases are TGTGCCAGTAGTAGCATGTACTCCTACAATGAGCAGTTCTTC.

The chain employs TRBV5-1 and TRBJ2-5; D remains unclear. Trimming took 0 bases from V and 3 from J, leaving 6 bases between them. Per the germline V gene, CDR1 is SGHRS and CDR2 is YFSETQ. The CDR3 extends over 13 amino acids. CDR3 in DNA: TGCGCCAGCAGCTTGGGGATAAAAGAGACCCAGTACTTC. Translating gives CASSLGIKETQYF. The full variable domain, rest sourced from reference TRBV5-1 and TRBJ2-5, is KAGVTQTPRYLIKTRGQQVTLSCSPISGHRSVSWYQQTPGQGLQFLFEYFSETQRNKGNFPGRFSGRQFSNSRSEMNVSTLELGDSALYLCASSLGIKETQYFGPGTRLLVL.

This CDR3 is CASSSEQTGWATGELFF. CDR3 bases: TGTGCCAGCAGTTCAGAGCAGACAGGGTGGGCCACCGGGGAGCTGTTTTTT. The chain links TRBV28 to TRBJ2-2, with 7 bases matching TRBD1. Germline trimming cut 4 bases from V and 4 bases from J; bases unmatched to any gene: 12. Germline V lookup: CDR1 MDHEN, CDR2 SYDVKM. The CDR3 length is 17 residues.

The chain couples TRBV4-3 to TRBJ2-7; 9 nucleotides line up with TRBD1. The CDR3 has 17 amino acids. Germline-derived CDR1 and CDR2 are LGHNA and YSLEER. V shed 3 bases and J 0 bases; nucleotides not matched to a gene: 9. The CDR3 DNA reads TGCGCCAGCAGCCACGTCGCCGGGACAGGGAGCTCCTACGAGCAGTACTTC. Protein sequence: CASSHVAGTGSSYEQYF.

This clone came up many times. V gene TRBV5-1 combines with J gene TRBJ1-4; no firm D call. The CDR3 length is 13 residues. The V end lost 3 bases, the J end lost 8 bases, and 11 bases lay between the germline ends. Germline CDR1 reads SGHRS; CDR2 reads YFSETQ. The CDR3 DNA reads as TGCGCCAGCAGCTGGGCCTCGGAGGAAAAACTGTTTTTT. It specifies CASSWASEEKLFF.

This chain links TRBV6-1 with TRBJ1-1, with no clear D. Trimming stripped 10 bases from V and 6 bases from J, with 15 bases between. Germline V gene data show CDR1 as MNHNS and CDR2 as SASEGT. The CDR3 length is 12 residues. The CDR3 loop is CATRTLGAEAFF. The CDR3 coding sequence is TGTGCCACCCGGACCTTAGGCGCTGAAGCTTTCTTT.

The chain is built from TRBV18 and TRBJ2-7; 10 nucleotides line up with TRBD1. V dropped 3 bases and J dropped 7; count of bases not matched to a gene: 3. Germline V gene data show CDR1 as KGHSH and CDR2 as LQKENI. The CDR3 extends over 13 amino acids. As DNA, the CDR3 is TGTGCCAGCTCACCGGGACAGGGGTGGGAGCAGTACTTC. Translating it yields CASSPGQGWEQYF.

Here the CDR3 DNA reads TGCGCCAGCAGCTTGGGAGGAGGCCAGTCCTACAATGAGCAGTTCTTC. Translation gives CASSLGGGQSYNEQFF. The J gene is TRBJ2-1, the V gene TRBV5-1; TRBD2 is a possible D gene (5 bases). CDR1 and CDR2 (germline): SGHRS, YFSETQ. V lost 0 bases, J lost 1 base, and 11 bases lay in between. The CDR3 has 16 residues.

This clone was counted ten times or more. The rearrangement links TRBV2 to TRBJ1-1; weak D call: TRBD1 (6 bases). V was trimmed by 6 bases and J by 4 bases, leaving 21 bases between them. Germline V gene data show CDR1 as SNHLY and CDR2 as FYNNEI. The CDR3 is 16 residues long. The CDR3 spells CASRNPNRADGTEAFF. The CDR3 nucleotides read TGTGCCAGCAGGAACCCGAACAGGGCAGACGGCACTGAAGCTTTCTTT.

The chain carries TRBV2 and TRBJ1-3; D is unresolved. CDR1 and CDR2 from the germline V gene are SNHLY and FYNNEI. V gave up 6 bases and J gave up 0 bases, with 9 bases separating them. CDR3 length: 14 residues. The CDR3 is CASRPGSSGNTIYF. As DNA, the CDR3 is TGTGCCAGCAGGCCGGGGTCCTCTGGAAACACCATATATTTT.

This clone was picked up one time. A much larger clone lies one base from this, so it may be a read error. The sample has other DNA sequences that encode this CDR3 too. The chain uses TRBV30 and TRBJ2-5; D is ambiguous. Germline V gene sequence: CDR1 GTSNPN, CDR2 SVGIG (reference sequence). The CDR3 runs to 11 residues. The germline V and J ends were trimmed by 2 bases and 4 bases, with 5 bases remaining between them. CDR3 sequence reads: CAWSLGETQYF. DNA for the CDR3: TGTGCCTGGAGTCTGGGAGAGACCCAGTACTTC.

This clone was detected many times. V gene TRBV13 combines with J gene TRBJ2-7; 13 nucleotides agree with TRBD2. The CDR3 covers 16 residues. Looked up from germline, CDR1 is PRHDT and CDR2 is FYEKMQ (reference sequence). The J segment lost 3 bases and the V segment lost 5 bases, leaving 7 bases of the junction unmatched. The CDR3 region is CASSPGLAGPSYEQYF. The CDR3 region has the DNA TGTGCCAGCAGCCCGGGACTAGCGGGACCAAGCTACGAGCAGTACTTC.

This chain links TRBV25-1 with TRBJ2-5; TRBD1 matches 8 bases. Germline trimming cut 0 bases from V and 2 bases from J; bases unmatched to any gene: 2. There are 15 residues in the CDR3. Per the germline V gene, CDR1 is MGHDK and CDR2 is SYGVNS. The CDR3 sequence is CASSEYGTGQETQYF. In nucleotides, the CDR3 is TGTGCCAGCAGTGAATACGGGACAGGACAAGAGACCCAGTACTTC.

This chain joins TRBV11-2 and TRBJ1-1; D may be TRBD1 (5 bases). This CDR3 has 15 amino acids. V was clipped by 3 bases and J by 4 bases, with 15 bases between them. The germline gives CDR1 SGHAT, CDR2 FQNNGV. The CDR3 region has the DNA TGTGCCAGCAGCTTCGGGAGGGGAGTCGTCACTGAAGCTTTCTTT. It translates to CASSFGRGVVTEAFF.

This clone was seen only once. The J gene is TRBJ1-2, the V gene TRBV19, with D unresolved. Germline V gene lookup returns CDR1 LNHDA and CDR2 SQIVND (reference sequence). Deletions cut 3 bases from V and 2 bases from J, with 13 bases between. The CDR3 has 15 residues. The DNA of the CDR3 is TGTGCCAGTAGTATGCGGTTGCGAGTGAACTATGGCTACACCTTC. Protein: CASSMRLRVNYGYTF.

The rearrangement links TRBV2 to TRBJ2-7; D possibly corresponds to TRBD2 (5 bases). The CDR3 is made up of 12 amino acids. Trimming removed 7 bases from V and 0 bases from J, with 7 bases in between. CDR1 is SNHLY and CDR2 is FYNNEI in the germline V gene. This CDR3 is CASNRGSYEQYF. The CDR3 region has the DNA TGTGCCAGCAACCGGGGCTCCTACGAGCAGTACTTC. Using reference TRBV2 and TRBJ2-7 for the parts outside the CDR3, the full variable domain is EPEVTQTPSHQVTQMGQEVILRCVPISNHLYFYWYRQILGQKVEFLVSFYNNEISEKSEIFDDQFSVERPDGSNFTLKIRSTKLEDSAMYFCASNRGSYEQYFGPGTRLTVT.

The rearrangement joins TRBV19 to TRBJ1-4; 7 positions match TRBD1. The germline V gene encodes CDR1 LNHDA and CDR2 SQIVND (reference sequence). V trimming: 5 bases; J trimming: 4 bases; junction bases outside the gene matches: 10. There are 16 residues in the CDR3. CDR3 bases: TGTGCCAGTAGTGGGGATGCCGGGACAGATAATGAAAAACTGTTTTTT. Amino acid sequence: CASSGDAGTDNEKLFF.

In its sample, this clone was seen once. The chain is built from TRBV6-5 and TRBJ2-7; 8 bases fit TRBD2. V was clipped by 2 bases and J by 3 bases; unmatched bases: 6. Germline CDR1 and CDR2: MNHEY and SVGAGI. CDR3 size: 15 residues. The CDR3, as DNA: TGTGCCAGCAGTTACGGGGCGGGAGGACGCTACGAGCAGTACTTC. Its translation is CASSYGAGGRYEQYF.

This clone was counted a few times. The J gene is TRBJ2-7, the V gene TRBV19; D is undetermined. V lost 1 base to trimming and J lost 2 bases, with 6 bases between them. The germline V gene has CDR1 LNHDA and CDR2 SQIVND (reference sequence). The CDR3 is 13 amino acids. This chain's CDR3 is CASSIARAYEQYF. The DNA for the CDR3 is TGTGCCAGTAGTATAGCGAGAGCCTACGAGCAGTACTTC.

With respect to this clone: A read error may explain this, as a much larger clone is one base away. V is TRBV9 and J is TRBJ2-1, with TRBD1 matching 8 bases. This CDR3 has 14 amino acids. The germline gives CDR1 SGDLS, CDR2 YYNGEE. The junction had 3 bases not matched to a gene; V was cut back by 7 bases and J by 0 bases. The CDR3 loop is CASGQGSSYNEQFF. In DNA form, the CDR3 reads TGTGCCAGCGGACAGGGTAGCTCCTACAATGAGCAGTTCTTC.

The chain carries TRBV19 and TRBJ2-2, with D hard to call. V was cut by 3 bases and J by 1 base, with 9 bases left in between. The CDR3 spans 15 residues. Per germline, CDR1 LNHDA and CDR2 SQIVND (reference sequence). The CDR3 spells CASSIAVGNTGELFF. CDR3 in DNA: TGTGCCAGTAGTATTGCTGTAGGGAACACCGGGGAGCTGTTTTTT.

This clone was detected a few times. The rearrangement joins TRBV29-1 to TRBJ2-7; 10 bases map to TRBD1. V dropped 5 bases and J dropped 2; count of bases not matched to a gene: 3. Germline V gives CDR1 SQVTM, CDR2 ANQGSEA. The CDR3 runs to 13 residues. CDR3: CSVRDRGAYEQYF. As DNA, the CDR3 is TGCAGCGTTCGGGACAGGGGAGCCTACGAGCAGTACTTC.

This clone was detected only once. This chain links TRBV4-3 with TRBJ2-1, with D maybe TRBD2 (6 bases). The CDR3 is 15 residues long. V was clipped by 0 bases and J by 5 bases, with 11 bases between them. The germline V gene has CDR1 LGHNA and CDR2 YSLEER. The CDR3 DNA sequence: TGCGCCAGCAGCCAAGATCCTGGCGGGGACAATGAGCAGTTCTTC. It encodes CASSQDPGGDNEQFF.

As for this clone: Possible read error: a much larger clone is one base away. This chain joins TRBV7-8 and TRBJ1-1; D gene unclear. The CDR3 loop spans 14 amino acids. Looked up from germline, CDR1 is SGHVS and CDR2 is FQNEAQ. CDR3 nucleotides: TGTGCCAGCAGCCGACGGGTGGAGAACACTGGAGCTTTCTTT. Residues: CASSRRVENTGAFF.

The J gene is TRBJ2-3, the V gene TRBV4-2; D gene ambiguous. The germline gives CDR1 LGHNA, CDR2 YNFKEQ. V was clipped by 1 base and J by 3 bases, with 11 bases between them. This CDR3 has 15 residues. The chain's CDR3 is CASSQAHFGTDTQYF. The CDR3 region has the DNA TGTGCCAGCAGCCAAGCCCATTTCGGTACAGATACGCAGTATTTT.

The rearrangement links TRBV6-5 to TRBJ2-4; 7 nucleotides line up with TRBD2. Germline trimming cut 6 bases from V and 5 bases from J; bases unmatched to any gene: 10. The CDR3 sequence is 15 residues long. The germline V gene encodes CDR1 MNHEY and CDR2 SVGAGI. The CDR3 DNA reads TGTGCCAGCAGCCGCTACGGGGGGAACGAAAACATTCAGTACTTC. The encoded protein is CASSRYGGNENIQYF.

V usage is TRBV5-1 and J usage is TRBJ2-2, with D tentatively TRBD1 (5 bases). This CDR3 is 14 amino acids long. The germline V and J ends were trimmed by 3 bases and 7 bases, with 13 bases remaining between them. The germline V gene encodes CDR1 SGHRS and CDR2 YFSETQ. CDR3 DNA sequence: TGCGCCAGCAGCTCAGCACAGGCCTACGGGGAGCTGTTTTTT. It translates to CASSSAQAYGELFF.

The chain links TRBV2 to TRBJ2-3, with D tentatively TRBD1 or TRBD2 (5 bases each). The CDR3 is made up of 12 amino acids. The germline V and J ends were trimmed by 4 bases and 9 bases, with 11 bases remaining between them. Germline CDR1 and CDR2: SNHLY and FYNNEI. The CDR3: CASSGDQRTQYF. DNA for the CDR3: TGTGCCAGCAGTGGGGACCAAAGGACGCAGTATTTT.

The gene calls are TRBV5-1 and TRBJ2-1; 11 bases are a match to TRBD2. Germline trimming cut 0 bases from V and 7 bases from J; bases unmatched to any gene: 9. This CDR3 contains 17 residues. Germline-derived CDR1 and CDR2 are SGHRS and YFSETQ. In nucleotides, the CDR3 is TGCGCCAGCAGCTTGGCGGGGGGACTAGCGGAGGGGAATGAGCAGTTCTTC. Translating gives CASSLAGGLAEGNEQFF.